This T cell receptor beta chain was recorded in a study of CD8+ T cells in alopecia areata. General study points: Affected scalp, especially in alopecia totalis/universalis, had a higher clonality than normal scalp did.

CDR1 is SGHRS, CDR2 YFSETQ, per germline. Trimming took off 0 bases at V and 4 bases at J, with 13 bases between the two ends. CDR3 length equals 15 residues. Concerning this clone: The antigen is undetermined.

RNA, once extracted, was reverse transcribed into cDNA for use as the sequencing template. The method was immunoSEQ multiplex PCR; TCRdb's version includes in-frame clones alone and lacks a portion of them. The sample gives hundreds of thousands of clones, about 68% of which show up once; around 1.2% is in the top ten. The TCR originated in a human donor with alopecia areata. The material sequenced was CD4+ T cells sorted from blood, taken at week 0. This chain links TRBV5-1 with TRBJ1-1; D is unclear. The CDR3 sequence is CASSLVGSGGTEAFF. The CDR3 bases are TGCGCCAGCAGCTTGGTCGGCTCAGGCGGCACTGAAGCTTTCTTT. The whole variable domain, remainder taken from reference TRBV5-1 and TRBJ1-1, is KAGVTQTPRYLIKTRGQQVTLSCSPISGHRSVSWYQQTPGQGLQFLFEYFSETQRNKGNFPGRFSGRQFSNSRSEMNVSTLELGDSALYLCASSLVGSGGTEAFFGQGTRLTVV.